This T cell receptor (beta chain) was profiled in a study of blood T cell repertoires in COVID-19. About the research overall: COVID-19 samples, acute and convalescent, were from the United States, Italy and Spain. Nucleic acid was either cDNA or gDNA, and it came from T cells, B-cell-depleted T cells, or PBMCs.

The germline CDR1 and CDR2 sequences are LGHDT and YNNKEL (reference sequence). V gave up 1 base and J gave up 3 bases; unmatched junction bases: 2. The CDR3 sequence is 16 residues long. Donors were grouped by their self-reported clinical history. Authors' analysis steps: Amplifying reference gene primers gave estimates of nucleated cell counts. Sequencing used immunoSEQ multiplex PCR; TCRdb keeps in-frame clones, though not all of them. V and J calls and clone size come straight from that table; D and trimming were deduced from the DNA. The sample has approximately 210,000 clones, about four fifths seen once.

This clonotype originated in a woman between 50 and 59 years old with acute COVID-19. Sequenced input: PBMCs or T cells enriched from blood (not recorded which). The gene calls are TRBV3-1 (or the pseudogene TRBV3-2) and TRBJ2-3; TRBD2 aligns across 12 bases. The chain's CDR3 is CASSQGLAGETDTQYF. CDR3 DNA sequence: TGTGCCAGCAGCCAAGGACTAGCGGGAGAAACAGATACGCAGTATTTT.